Presented here are 15 T cell receptor beta chains from one specimen sequenced in a study of regulatory T cells in long-lasting Graves disease. To make TCR beta libraries, researchers used iRepertoire HTBI primers and Arm-PCR of CDR3 regions. One entry per CDR3 protein results from TCRdb running MiXCR on the multiplex PCR reads. The sample yields 300,000 to 400,000 distinct CDR3 sequences, 16% seen once. Time point defined: newly diagnosed GD, antithyroid drugs for less than 3 months. Researchers made the TCR library from RNA that was extracted from PBMCs. The sample was also linked to a second study, of T cells in Graves' hyperthyroidism and ophthalmopathy.

Sequenced material: peripheral blood mononuclear cells (PBMCs), taken at new diagnosis, from a patient treated with antithyroid drugs. These TCRs come from a man in his forties or fifties with Graves disease.

This clonotype has ten or more counts. The chain employs TRBV18 and TRBJ2-1; D may be TRBD2 (6 bases). The length of the CDR3 is 13 residues. Trimming cost V 2 bases and J 5 bases, with 7 bases left between them. Germline CDR1 reads KGHSH; CDR2 reads LQKENI. The CDR3 nucleotides read TGTGCCAGCTCACCAGGGAGGAACAATGAGCAGTTCTTC. This encodes CASSPGRNNEQFF.

This clonotype showed up many times. The chain combines TRBV24-1 with TRBJ2-2; 10 positions match TRBD1. Per the germline V gene, CDR1 is KGHDR and CDR2 is SFDVKD. The CDR3 spans 16 residues. J gave up 3 bases and V 4 bases, and 4 bases lay outside the gene matches. The DNA for the CDR3 is TGTGCCACCAGTGAACTTGGACAGGGGGACACCGGGGAGCTGTTTTTT. Residues: CATSELGQGDTGELFF.

This chain uses TRBV11-2 with TRBJ2-3; 14 positions agree with TRBD2. CDR3 length: 19 residues. Germline assignment: CDR1 SGHAT and CDR2 FQNNGV. The V and J ends lost 1 base and 1 base, in that order; junction bases with no gene match: 7. CDR3 region: CASSLGGLAGAEGTDTQYF. The CDR3 DNA follows: TGTGCCAGCAGCTTAGGGGGACTAGCGGGGGCCGAGGGCACAGATACGCAGTATTTT.

In this sample, this clonotype turned up a few times. V gene TRBV29-1 combines with J gene TRBJ1-5; D remains unclear. Germline CDR1 is SQVTM and CDR2 is ANQGSEA. This CDR3 comprises 11 residues. The CDR3 here is CPFACNQPQHF. For the CDR3, the DNA is TGCCCATTCGCCTGCAATCAGCCCCAGCATTTT.

This clonotype appeared many times. The chain combines TRBV2 with TRBJ2-7, with a weak D call TRBD1 (5 bases). Looked up from germline, CDR1 is SNHLY and CDR2 is FYNNEI. This CDR3 is 15 amino acids long. Trimming left V 0 bases short and J 0 bases short, with 9 bases between. CDR3 nucleotides: TGTGCCAGCAGTGAAGCGGGGCCGAGCTCCTACGAGCAGTACTTC. It specifies CASSEAGPSSYEQYF.

In its sample, this clonotype was seen many times. V and J are TRBV29-1 and TRBJ2-1; TRBD1 aligns across 8 bases. The germline CDR1 and CDR2 sequences are SQVTM and ANQGSEA. The CDR3 consists of 14 residues. The V segment lost 7 bases and the J segment 2 bases; nucleotides outside the gene matches: 7. The CDR3 region is CSDLGTGPYNEQFF. The CDR3 bases are TGCAGCGACCTCGGGACAGGCCCCTACAATGAGCAGTTCTTC.

This clonotype occurred a few times. This chain joins TRBV5-1 and TRBJ2-1, with D possibly matching TRBD2 (6 bases). V gave up 7 bases and J gave up 0 bases, with 14 bases separating them. Germline CDR1 reads SGHRS; CDR2 reads YFSETQ. The CDR3 is made up of 15 amino acids. The CDR3 region has the DNA TGCGCCAGCGCCCTGGGGGGTGTCTCCTACAATGAGCAGTTCTTC. Its translation: CASALGGVSYNEQFF.

This sequence joins TRBV2 and TRBJ2-4, with 10 nucleotides matching TRBD2. Looked up from germline, CDR1 is SNHLY and CDR2 is FYNNEI. CDR3 length: 18 residues. Unmatched junction bases numbered 12, after V lost 7 bases and J lost 0 bases. The CDR3: CASTGWASGSEAKNIQYF. The CDR3 DNA sequence: TGTGCCAGCACTGGGTGGGCTAGCGGGAGTGAAGCCAAAAACATTCAGTACTTC.

The chain uses TRBV20-1 and TRBJ2-1; possibly TRBD1 for D (5 bases). The ends were cut back, 5 bases at V and 10 bases at J, with 18 bases in the middle. From germline, CDR1 is DFQATT and CDR2 SNEGSKA (reference sequence). The CDR3 totals 13 residues. CDR3 nucleotide sequence: TGCAGTGCTGCGGACCTCAGGGTAGGCGAGCAGTTCTTC. Encoded protein: CSAADLRVGEQFF.

This clonotype was counted at least ten times. The chain has TRBV18 and TRBJ2-7; D uncertain. The CDR3 has 14 amino acids. V gave up 1 base and J gave up 4 bases, with 11 bases separating them. Germline lookup yields CDR1 KGHSH and CDR2 LQKENI. CDR3 sequence reads: CASSPLWEKYEQYF. The CDR3 DNA reads TGTGCCAGCTCACCACTATGGGAAAAATACGAGCAGTACTTC.

This clonotype was recorded many times. The V and J genes are TRBV2 and TRBJ2-5, with TRBD2 identical over 8 bases. Per germline, CDR1 SNHLY and CDR2 FYNNEI. CDR3 length equals 16 residues. The V gene end was trimmed by 11 bases and the J gene end by 1 base; junction bases not matched to a gene: 15. CDR3 sequence (DNA): TGTGCCGCCCGCCCGGCTATACTAGCGGCCCAAGAGACCCAGTACTTC. This codes for CAARPAILAAQETQYF. Combining the CDR3 with reference TRBV2 and TRBJ2-5 gives the whole variable domain EPEVTQTPSHQVTQMGQEVILRCVPISNHLYFYWYRQILGQKVEFLVSFYNNEISEKSEIFDDQFSVERPDGSNFTLKIRSTKLEDSAMYFCAARPAILAAQETQYFGPGTRLLVL.

The V and J genes are TRBV20-1 and TRBJ2-1; 16 bases are shared with TRBD2. V dropped 5 bases and J dropped 7; count of bases not matched to a gene: 14. This CDR3 has 18 amino acids. Germline V gene sequence: CDR1 DFQATT, CDR2 SNEGSKA (reference sequence). The CDR3 here is CSAQPRPGTSGGANEQFF. The DNA for the CDR3 is TGCAGTGCTCAACCGCGTCCCGGGACTAGCGGGGGGGCGAATGAGCAGTTCTTC.

At least ten counts were recorded for this clonotype. V usage is TRBV2 and J usage is TRBJ1-3; D unresolved. Germline CDR1 reads SNHLY; CDR2 reads FYNNEI. This CDR3 is built from 12 residues. V was pared by 0 bases and J by 16 bases, with 13 bases between. The CDR3 DNA reads TGTGCCAGCAGTGAAGCTCACCGTGGGAGGTATTTT. Its translation is CASSEAHRGRYF.

In this sample, this clonotype turned up many times. This sequence joins TRBV5-5 and TRBJ1-5; 7 bases map to TRBD1. The CDR3 extends over 16 amino acids. Per the germline V gene, CDR1 is SGHKS and CDR2 is YYEKEE (reference sequence). The ends lost 4 bases at V and 4 bases at J; junction bases unmatched: 11. CDR3 nucleotides: TGTGCCAGCAGCCCGACCGGGACAGAAAATAATCAGCCCCAGCATTTT. Its translation is CASSPTGTENNQPQHF. Combining the CDR3 with reference TRBV5-5 and TRBJ1-5 gives the whole variable domain DAGVTQSPTHLIKTRGQQVTLRCSPISGHKSVSWYQQVLGQGPQFIFQYYEKEERGRGNFPDRFSARQFPNYSSELNVNALLLGDSALYLCASSPTGTENNQPQHFGDGTRLSIL.

This clonotype was counted a few times. The rearrangement uses TRBV3-1 and TRBJ1-6; D perhaps matches TRBD1 (6 bases). Trimming pared 1 base from V and 8 bases from J, leaving 15 bases between. This CDR3 comprises 16 residues. CDR1 is LGHDT and CDR2 is YNNKEL in the germline V gene (reference sequence). The CDR3 protein is CASSQGPQGFDSPLHF. For the CDR3, the DNA is TGTGCCAGCAGCCAAGGTCCCCAGGGGTTCGATTCACCCCTCCACTTT.